This T cell receptor (beta chain) emerged from a study of blood T cell repertoires in COVID-19. Across the study: Material from acute and convalescent COVID-19 was sourced from the United States, Italy and Spain. Nucleic acid was either cDNA or gDNA, and it came from T cells, B-cell-depleted T cells, or PBMCs.

In the source study's methods: It was from reference gene primer amplification that nucleated cell counts were estimated. Sequencing used immunoSEQ multiplex PCR; TCRdb keeps in-frame clones, though not all of them. V and J calls and clone size are given by that table; D and trimming were obtained from the DNA. Of about 150,000 clones detected, around 86% appear once; the ten largest clones hold around 6.3%. V gave up 5 bases and J gave up 12 bases, with 20 bases separating them. From germline, CDR1 is SGHTA and CDR2 FQGNSA. This CDR3 spans 15 amino acids. The rearrangement uses TRBV7-2 and TRBJ1-6; D is possibly TRBD1 (5 bases). This receptor was obtained from an elderly man with acute or convalescent COVID-19. Sequencing was performed on peripheral blood. The CDR3 here is CASSQQAGKSEPLHF. The CDR3 nucleotides read TGTGCCAGCAGCCAACAGGCAGGGAAGTCCGAACCCCTCCACTTT.